Below are 8 T cell receptor beta chains sequenced from a single sample in a study of response to subunit inactivated influenza vaccine. TCRdb called the RT-PCR reads again in MiXCR, with one record for every CDR3 protein. The sample carries about 310,000 distinct CDR3 sequences, roughly 20% recorded once. Sequences were derived from PBMCs from blood, sampled 21 months after vaccination. The source is a man aged 45 to 70 who received an inactivated influenza vaccine.

This clonotype appeared a few times. CDR3 region: CASSRRQEMADTQYF. DNA for the CDR3: TGCGCCAGCAGCCGTCGACAGGAAATGGCAGATACGCAGTATTTT. The V and J genes are TRBV4-1 and TRBJ2-3, with a weak D call TRBD1 (6 bases). Germline V gives CDR1 MGHRA, CDR2 YSYEKL. Trimming cost V 4 bases and J 4 bases, with 15 bases left between them. The CDR3 totals 15 residues.

V and J are TRBV20-1 and TRBJ1-5; no firm D call. Trimming left V 5 bases short and J 0 bases short, with 11 bases between. This CDR3 region has 14 residues. Germline V gene data show CDR1 as DFQATT and CDR2 as SNEGSKA (reference sequence). CDR3 bases: TGCAGTGCTCGGATCGGCGATAGCAATCAGCCCCAGCATTTT. As protein: CSARIGDSNQPQHF.

This clonotype was seen a few times. The V gene is TRBV7-9, the J gene TRBJ1-1, with D unresolved. In germline, CDR1 is SEHNR, CDR2 FQNEAQ (reference sequence). The V end lost 5 bases, the J end lost 1 base, and 14 bases lay between the germline ends. The CDR3 has 15 residues. The CDR3 nucleotides read TGTGCCAGCAGCCCCCGCGGGTTTCAGAACACTGAAGCTTTCTTT. Its translation: CASSPRGFQNTEAFF.

This clonotype turned up a few times. The V and J genes are TRBV11-3 and TRBJ2-1; 10 bases line up with TRBD2. Germline CDR1 is SGHNT and CDR2 is YENEEA. This CDR3 is 17 amino acids long. V was pared by 5 bases and J by 4 bases, with 11 bases of the junction left unmatched. CDR3 DNA: TGTGCCAGCAGCCTCGCCTTCGGACTAGCGGATTACAATGAGCAGTTCTTC. Translating it yields CASSLAFGLADYNEQFF.

The chain links TRBV11-2 to TRBJ2-5; 11 nucleotides agree with TRBD2. Germline V gene lookup returns CDR1 SGHAT and CDR2 FQNNGV. This CDR3 is 16 amino acids long. V shed 1 base and J 4 bases; nucleotides not matched to a gene: 5. CDR3 DNA: TGTGCCAGCAGCTTAGTGCTAGCGGGAGGACTAGAGACCCAGTACTTC. It specifies CASSLVLAGGLETQYF.

The chain employs TRBV6-5 and TRBJ2-1; the D gene could be TRBD1 or TRBD2 (6 bases each). The V gene's germline CDR1 is MNHEY and CDR2 SVGAGI. V was clipped by 4 bases and J by 6 bases, with 16 bases between them. This CDR3 contains 15 residues. The CDR3 here is CASSSPSGGFNEQFF. CDR3 sequence (DNA): TGTGCCAGCAGTTCCCCGTCCGGGGGCTTCAATGAGCAGTTCTTC.

CDR3 in amino acids: CASSSLSRTGANVLTF. The CDR3, as DNA: TGTGCCAGCAGTTCCCTTTCCAGGACAGGGGCCAACGTCCTGACTTTC. This chain connects TRBV28 to TRBJ2-6; D perhaps matches TRBD1 (5 bases). With 4 bases removed from V and 4 bases from J, the gap between germline ends came to 14 bases. This CDR3 is built from 16 residues. Germline V gene data show CDR1 as MDHEN and CDR2 as SYDVKM.

The DNA of the CDR3 is TGTGCCAGCAGAGAGCAGGGAGGAGGCACTGAAGCTTTCTTT. It specifies CASREQGGGTEAFF. The chain has TRBV14 and TRBJ1-1, with TRBD1 as a possible D gene (5 bases). Trimming took off 6 bases at V and 4 bases at J, with 15 bases between the two ends. The CDR3 sequence is 14 residues long. Germline-derived CDR1 and CDR2 are SGHDN and FVKESK. Based on the CDR3 plus reference TRBV14 and TRBJ1-1, the full variable domain is EAGVTQFPSHSVIEKGQTVTLRCDPISGHDNLYWYRRVMGKEIKFLLHFVKESKQDESGMPNNRFLAERTGGTYSTLKVQPAELEDSGVYFCASREQGGGTEAFFGQGTRLTVV.